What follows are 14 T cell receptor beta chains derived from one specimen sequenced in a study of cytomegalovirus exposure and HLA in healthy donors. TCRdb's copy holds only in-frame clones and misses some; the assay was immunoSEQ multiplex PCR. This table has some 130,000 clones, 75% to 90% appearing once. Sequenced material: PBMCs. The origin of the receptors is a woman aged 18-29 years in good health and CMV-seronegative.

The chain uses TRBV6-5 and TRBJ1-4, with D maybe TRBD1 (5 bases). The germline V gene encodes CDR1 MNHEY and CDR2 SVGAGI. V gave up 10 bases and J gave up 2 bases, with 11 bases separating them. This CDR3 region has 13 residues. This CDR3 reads CATRGGTNEKLFF. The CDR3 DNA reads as TGTGCCACCCGGGGGGGGACTAATGAAAAACTGTTTTTT.

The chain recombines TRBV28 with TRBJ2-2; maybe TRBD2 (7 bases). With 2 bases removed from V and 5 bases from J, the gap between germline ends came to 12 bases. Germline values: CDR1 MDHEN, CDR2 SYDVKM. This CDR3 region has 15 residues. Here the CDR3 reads CASSLRGAGTGELFF. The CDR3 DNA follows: TGTGCCAGCAGTTTACGGGGGGCAGGTACCGGGGAGCTGTTTTTT.

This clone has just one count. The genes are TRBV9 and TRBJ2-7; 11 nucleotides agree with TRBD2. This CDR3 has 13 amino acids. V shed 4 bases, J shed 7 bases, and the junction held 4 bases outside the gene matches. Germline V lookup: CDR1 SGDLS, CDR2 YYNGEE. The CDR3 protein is CASSPGTSGEQYF. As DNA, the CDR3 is TGTGCCAGCAGCCCAGGGACTAGCGGAGAGCAGTACTTC.

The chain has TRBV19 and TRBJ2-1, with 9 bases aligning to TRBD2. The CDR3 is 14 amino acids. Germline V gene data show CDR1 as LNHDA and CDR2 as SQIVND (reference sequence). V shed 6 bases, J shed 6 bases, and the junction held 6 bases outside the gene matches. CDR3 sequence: CASRTRGGSNEQFF. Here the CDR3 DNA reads TGTGCCAGTAGGACGCGGGGGGGCTCCAATGAGCAGTTCTTC.

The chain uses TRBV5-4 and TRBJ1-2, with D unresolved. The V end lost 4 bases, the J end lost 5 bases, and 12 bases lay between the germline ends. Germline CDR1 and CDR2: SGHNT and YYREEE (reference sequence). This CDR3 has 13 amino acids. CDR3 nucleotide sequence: TGTGCCAGCAGCCCAGATCAGGAATATGGCTACACCTTC. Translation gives CASSPDQEYGYTF.

This chain's CDR3 is CASSPGGGYQPQHF. In DNA form, the CDR3 reads TGCGCCAGCAGCCCGGGGGGGGGCTATCAGCCCCAGCATTTT. The chain employs TRBV5-1 and TRBJ1-5; tentatively, D is TRBD1 (6 bases). The CDR3 totals 14 residues. CDR1 and CDR2 from the germline V gene are SGHRS and YFSETQ. Trimming took off 4 bases at V and 5 bases at J, with 13 bases between the two ends.

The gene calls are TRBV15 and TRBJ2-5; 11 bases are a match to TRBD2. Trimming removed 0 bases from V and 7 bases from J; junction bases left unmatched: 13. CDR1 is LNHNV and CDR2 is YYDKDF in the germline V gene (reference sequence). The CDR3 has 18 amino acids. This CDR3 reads CATSRDLTLAGGLGTQYF. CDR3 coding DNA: TGTGCCACCAGCAGAGATCTTACGCTAGCGGGGGGTTTGGGGACCCAGTACTTC.

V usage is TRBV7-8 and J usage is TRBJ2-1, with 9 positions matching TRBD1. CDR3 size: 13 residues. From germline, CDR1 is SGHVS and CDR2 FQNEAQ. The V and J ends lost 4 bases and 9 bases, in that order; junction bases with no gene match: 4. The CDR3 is CASSSTGGGEQFF. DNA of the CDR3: TGTGCCAGCAGCTCCACAGGGGGCGGTGAGCAGTTCTTC.

The CDR3 coding sequence is TGTGCCAGCAGGAGAGGTGCGGGACAGGGGTATGAAAAACTGTTTTTT. This gives the protein CASRRGAGQGYEKLFF. The chain combines TRBV2 with TRBJ1-4; 10 bases are a match to TRBD1. The CDR3 is 16 amino acids. Per the germline V gene, CDR1 is SNHLY and CDR2 is FYNNEI. The V and J ends lost 6 bases and 6 bases, in that order; junction bases with no gene match: 10.

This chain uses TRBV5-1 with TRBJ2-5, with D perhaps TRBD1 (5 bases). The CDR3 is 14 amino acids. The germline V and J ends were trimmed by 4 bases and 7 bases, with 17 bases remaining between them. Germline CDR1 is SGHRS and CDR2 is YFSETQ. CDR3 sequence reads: CASSVSDTARTQYF. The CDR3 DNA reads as TGCGCCAGCAGCGTCTCGGACACGGCAAGGACCCAGTACTTC.

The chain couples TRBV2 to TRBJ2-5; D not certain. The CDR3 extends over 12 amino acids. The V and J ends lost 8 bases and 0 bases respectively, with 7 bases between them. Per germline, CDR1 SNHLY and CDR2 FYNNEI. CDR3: CASRVYQETQYF. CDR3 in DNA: TGTGCCAGCCGAGTGTACCAAGAGACCCAGTACTTC.

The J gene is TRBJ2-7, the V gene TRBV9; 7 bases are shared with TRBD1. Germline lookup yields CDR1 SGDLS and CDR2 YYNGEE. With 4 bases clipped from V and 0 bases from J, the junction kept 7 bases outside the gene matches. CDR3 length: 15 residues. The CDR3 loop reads CASSSSGTASYEQYF. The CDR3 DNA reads TGTGCCAGCAGCTCGTCTGGGACAGCCTCCTACGAGCAGTACTTC. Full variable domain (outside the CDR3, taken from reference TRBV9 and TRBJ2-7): DSGVTQTPKHLITATGQRVTLRCSPRSGDLSVYWYQQSLDQGLQFLIQYYNGEERAKGNILERFSAQQFPDLHSELNLSSLELGDSALYFCASSSSGTASYEQYFGPGTRLTVT.

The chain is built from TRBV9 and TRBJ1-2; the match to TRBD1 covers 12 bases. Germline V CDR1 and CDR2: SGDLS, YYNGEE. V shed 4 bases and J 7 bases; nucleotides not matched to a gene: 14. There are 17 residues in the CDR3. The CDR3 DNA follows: TGTGCCAGCAGCATCTCCGGGACAGGGGGCACCAGCGGTGGCTACACCTTC. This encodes CASSISGTGGTSGGYTF.

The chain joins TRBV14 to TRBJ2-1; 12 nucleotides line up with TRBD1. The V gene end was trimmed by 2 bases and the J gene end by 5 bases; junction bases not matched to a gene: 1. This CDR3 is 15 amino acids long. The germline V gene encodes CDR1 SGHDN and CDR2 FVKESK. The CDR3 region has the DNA TGTGCCAGCAGCCAATGGGACAGGGGGCACAATGAGCAGTTCTTC. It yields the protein CASSQWDRGHNEQFF.